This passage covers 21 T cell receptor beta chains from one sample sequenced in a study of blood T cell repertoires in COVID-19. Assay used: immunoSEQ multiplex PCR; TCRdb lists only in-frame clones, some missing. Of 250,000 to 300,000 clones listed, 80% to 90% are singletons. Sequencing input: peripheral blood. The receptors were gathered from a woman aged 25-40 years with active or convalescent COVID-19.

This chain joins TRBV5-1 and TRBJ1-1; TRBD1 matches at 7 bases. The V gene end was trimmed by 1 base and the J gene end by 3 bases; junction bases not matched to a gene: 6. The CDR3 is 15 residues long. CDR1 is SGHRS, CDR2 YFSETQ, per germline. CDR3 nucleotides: TGCGCCAGCAGCTTGACAGGGGCACTATACACTGAAGCTTTCTTT. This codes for CASSLTGALYTEAFF.

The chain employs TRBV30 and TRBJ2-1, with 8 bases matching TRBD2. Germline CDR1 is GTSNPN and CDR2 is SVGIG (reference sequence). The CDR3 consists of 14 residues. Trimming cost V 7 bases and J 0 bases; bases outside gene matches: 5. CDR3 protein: CALSGGSSYNEQFF. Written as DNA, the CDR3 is TGTGCCTTAAGCGGGGGTAGCTCCTACAATGAGCAGTTCTTC.

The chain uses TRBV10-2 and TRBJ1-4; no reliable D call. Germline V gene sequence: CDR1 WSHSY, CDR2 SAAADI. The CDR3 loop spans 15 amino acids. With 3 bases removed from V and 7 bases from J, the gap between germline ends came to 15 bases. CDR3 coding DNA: TGCGCCAGCAGTGATCTCGGGGTCGGAGGTGAAAAACTGTTTTTT. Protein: CASSDLGVGGEKLFF.

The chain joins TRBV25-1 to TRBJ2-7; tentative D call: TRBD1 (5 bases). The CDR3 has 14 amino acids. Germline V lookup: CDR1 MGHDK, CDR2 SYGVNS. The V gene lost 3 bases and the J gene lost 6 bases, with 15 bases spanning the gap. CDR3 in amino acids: CASSDPRQYSEQYF. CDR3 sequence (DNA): TGTGCCAGCAGTGATCCGAGACAGTACTCCGAGCAGTACTTC.

The chain's CDR3 is CASSLVFQDSGYTF. The CDR3 coding sequence is TGTGCCAGCAGCTTGGTTTTTCAGGATTCTGGCTACACCTTC. The chain recombines TRBV5-6 with TRBJ1-2; no reliable D call. CDR3 length equals 14 residues. Trimming shortened V by 0 bases and J by 7 bases, and 13 bases separated the two germline ends. Germline V lookup: CDR1 SGHDT, CDR2 YYEEEE.

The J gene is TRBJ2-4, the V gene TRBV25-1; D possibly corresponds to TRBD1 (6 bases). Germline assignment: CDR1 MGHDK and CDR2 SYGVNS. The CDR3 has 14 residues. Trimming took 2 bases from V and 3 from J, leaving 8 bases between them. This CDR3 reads CASSEGRGKNIQYF. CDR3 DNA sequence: TGTGCCAGCAGTGAAGGCAGGGGCAAAAACATTCAGTACTTC.

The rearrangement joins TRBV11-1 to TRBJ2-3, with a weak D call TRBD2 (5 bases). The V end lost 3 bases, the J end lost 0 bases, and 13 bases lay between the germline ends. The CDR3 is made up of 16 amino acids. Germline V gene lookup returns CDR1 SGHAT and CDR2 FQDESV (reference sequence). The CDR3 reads CASSFSPASSTDTQYF. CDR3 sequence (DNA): TGTGCCAGCAGCTTTAGTCCTGCTAGCAGCACAGATACGCAGTATTTT.

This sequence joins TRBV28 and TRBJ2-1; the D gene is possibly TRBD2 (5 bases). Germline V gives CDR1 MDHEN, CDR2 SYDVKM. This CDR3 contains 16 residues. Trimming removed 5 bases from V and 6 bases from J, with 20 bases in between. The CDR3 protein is CASSPPGQARGNEQFF. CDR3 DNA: TGTGCCAGCAGTCCACCGGGCCAAGCACGGGGCAATGAGCAGTTCTTC.

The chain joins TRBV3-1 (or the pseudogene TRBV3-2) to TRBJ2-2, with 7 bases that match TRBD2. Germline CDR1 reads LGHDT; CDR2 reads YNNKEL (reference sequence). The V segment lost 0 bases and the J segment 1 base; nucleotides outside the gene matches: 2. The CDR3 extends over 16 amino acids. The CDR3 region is CASSQEERGNTGELFF. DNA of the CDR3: TGTGCCAGCAGCCAAGAAGAGCGGGGGAACACCGGGGAGCTGTTTTTT.

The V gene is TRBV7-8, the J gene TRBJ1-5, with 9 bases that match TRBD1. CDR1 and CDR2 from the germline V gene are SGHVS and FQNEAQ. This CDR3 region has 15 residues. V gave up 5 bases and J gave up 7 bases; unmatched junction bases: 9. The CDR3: CASSHRDRAAQPQHF. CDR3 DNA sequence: TGTGCCAGCAGCCATCGGGACAGGGCTGCGCAGCCCCAGCATTTT.

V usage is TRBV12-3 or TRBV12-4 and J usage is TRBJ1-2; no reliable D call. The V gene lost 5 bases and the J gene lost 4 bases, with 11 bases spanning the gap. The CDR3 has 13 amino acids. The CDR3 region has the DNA TGTGCCAGCAGTCCCCTCTCCGTCTATGGCTACACCTTC. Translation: CASSPLSVYGYTF.

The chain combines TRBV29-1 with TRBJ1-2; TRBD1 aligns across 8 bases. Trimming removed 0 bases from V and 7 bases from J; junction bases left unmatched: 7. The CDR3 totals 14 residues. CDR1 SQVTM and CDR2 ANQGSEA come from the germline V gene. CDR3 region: CSVEDSGRGLGYTF. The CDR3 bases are TGCAGCGTTGAAGATAGCGGCAGGGGGCTTGGCTACACCTTC.

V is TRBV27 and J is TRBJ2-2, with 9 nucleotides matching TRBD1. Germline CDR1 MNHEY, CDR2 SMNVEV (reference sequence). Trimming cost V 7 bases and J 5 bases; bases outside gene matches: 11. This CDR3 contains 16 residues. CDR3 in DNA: TGTGCCAGCAAGCGCGAGTGGGACAGGGTAACCGGGGAGCTGTTTTTT. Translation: CASKREWDRVTGELFF.

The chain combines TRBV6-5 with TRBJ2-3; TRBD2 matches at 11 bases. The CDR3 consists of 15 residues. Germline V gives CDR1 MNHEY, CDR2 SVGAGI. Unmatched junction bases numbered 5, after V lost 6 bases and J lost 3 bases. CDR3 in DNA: TGTGCCAGCAGGAGGGGACTAGCGGAAACAGATACGCAGTATTTT. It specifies CASRRGLAETDTQYF.

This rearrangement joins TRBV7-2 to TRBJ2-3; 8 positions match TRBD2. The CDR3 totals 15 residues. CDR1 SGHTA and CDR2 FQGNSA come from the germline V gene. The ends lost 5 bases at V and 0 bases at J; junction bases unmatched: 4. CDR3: CASSPSGRSTDTQYF. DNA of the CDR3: TGTGCCAGCAGCCCGAGCGGGAGAAGCACAGATACGCAGTATTTT.

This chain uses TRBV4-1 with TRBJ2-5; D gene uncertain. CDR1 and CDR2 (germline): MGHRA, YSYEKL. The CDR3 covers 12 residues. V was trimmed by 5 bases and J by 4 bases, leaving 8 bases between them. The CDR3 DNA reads TGCGCCAGCAGCGGGCATGGAGAGACCCAGTACTTC. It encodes CASSGHGETQYF.

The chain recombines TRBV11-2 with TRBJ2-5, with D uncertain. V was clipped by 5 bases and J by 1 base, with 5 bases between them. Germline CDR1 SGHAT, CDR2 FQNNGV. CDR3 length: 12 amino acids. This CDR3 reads CASSPPQETQYF. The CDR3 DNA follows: TGTGCCAGCAGCCCTCCCCAAGAGACCCAGTACTTC.

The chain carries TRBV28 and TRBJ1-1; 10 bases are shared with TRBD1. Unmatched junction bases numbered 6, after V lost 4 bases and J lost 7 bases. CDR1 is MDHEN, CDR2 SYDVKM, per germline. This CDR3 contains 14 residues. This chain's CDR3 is CASSSRTGGGEAFF. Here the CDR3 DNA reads TGTGCCAGCAGTTCCCGGACAGGGGGAGGTGAAGCTTTCTTT.

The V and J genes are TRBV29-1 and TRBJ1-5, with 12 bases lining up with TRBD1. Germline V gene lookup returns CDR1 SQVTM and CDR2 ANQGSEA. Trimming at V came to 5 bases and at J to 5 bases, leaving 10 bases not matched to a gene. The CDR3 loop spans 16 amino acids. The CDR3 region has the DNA TGCAGCGTTCTAGTGGGGACAGGGGGCCGGGATCAGCCCCAGCATTTT. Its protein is CSVLVGTGGRDQPQHF.

The CDR3 region is CASSLLTAGDTQYF. CDR3 coding DNA: TGTGCCAGCAGCTTATTAACGGCGGGAGATACGCAGTATTTT. The genes are TRBV7-2 and TRBJ2-3, with D maybe TRBD2 (5 bases). The CDR3 totals 14 residues. CDR1 and CDR2 from the germline V gene are SGHTA and FQGNSA. Trimming shortened V by 2 bases and J by 5 bases, and 11 bases separated the two germline ends.

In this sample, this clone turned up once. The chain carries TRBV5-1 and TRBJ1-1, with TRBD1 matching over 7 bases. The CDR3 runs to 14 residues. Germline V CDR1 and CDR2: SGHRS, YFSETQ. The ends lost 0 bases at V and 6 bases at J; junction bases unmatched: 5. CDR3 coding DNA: TGCGCCAGCAGCTTGGGACAGGGTAACGCTGAAGCTTTCTTT. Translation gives CASSLGQGNAEAFF.